Following are 28 T cell receptor beta chains from one sample sequenced in a study of T cells in Graves' hyperthyroidism and ophthalmopathy. Using RNA transcripts as the source, TCR beta CDR3 regions were amplified. In the first-round RT-PCR of the TCR CDR3, the HTBI primer set was used. Using its own MiXCR run on the multiplex PCR reads, TCRdb lists one record per CDR3 protein. This table has roughly 380,000 distinct CDR3 sequences, approximately 13% appearing once. Sequencing was performed on blood. The receptors were sampled from a man aged 25 to 45 with Graves' hyperthyroidism that later progressed to Graves' ophthalmopathy.

The V and J genes are TRBV20-1 and TRBJ1-6, with no clear D. This CDR3 has 14 amino acids. Germline lookup yields CDR1 DFQATT and CDR2 SNEGSKA (reference sequence). Trimming removed 8 bases at V and 6 bases at J, with 17 bases between. CDR3 coding DNA: TGCAGTTCCTACCGGAACAACCTTAATTCACCCCTCCACTTT. Amino acid sequence: CSSYRNNLNSPLHF.

This chain joins TRBV3-1 and TRBJ2-1; perhaps TRBD1 as D (5 bases). V was trimmed by 0 bases and J by 13 bases, leaving 10 bases between them. This CDR3 is 12 amino acids long. Germline loops: CDR1 LGHDT, CDR2 YNNKEL (reference sequence). CDR3 amino acids: CASSQDRQGQFF. CDR3 nucleotides: TGTGCCAGCAGCCAAGACAGGCAGGGACAGTTCTTC.

This clonotype was seen ten or more times. The rearrangement links TRBV12-3 or TRBV12-4 to TRBJ2-1, with TRBD2 identical over 9 bases. The CDR3 extends over 15 amino acids. V was clipped by 5 bases and J by 7 bases; unmatched bases: 9. The CDR3 is CASSPRGGGVNEQFF. In DNA form, the CDR3 reads TGTGCCAGCAGTCCACGGGGCGGGGGGGTTAATGAGCAGTTCTTC.

This clonotype showed up just a few times. The chain links TRBV19 to TRBJ1-2; D remains unclear. Germline V gives CDR1 LNHDA, CDR2 SQIVND (reference sequence). V was cut by 5 bases and J by 7 bases, with 17 bases left in between. The CDR3 totals 14 residues. CDR3 amino acids: CASSWTDPPSGYTF. CDR3 bases: TGTGCCAGTAGTTGGACGGATCCCCCGAGTGGCTACACCTTC.

This clonotype was seen many times. The gene calls are TRBV5-1 and TRBJ2-7; 9 nucleotides match TRBD1. With 0 bases clipped from V and 5 bases from J, the junction kept 9 bases outside the gene matches. CDR1 is SGHRS and CDR2 is YFSETQ in the germline V gene. This CDR3 contains 16 residues. The CDR3 sequence: CASSLVWGQGTDEQYF. The CDR3 DNA sequence: TGCGCCAGCAGCTTGGTGTGGGGACAGGGAACTGACGAGCAGTACTTC.

The J gene is TRBJ1-5, the V gene TRBV27, with D perhaps matching TRBD1 (5 bases). The CDR3 extends over 15 amino acids. Germline V gene lookup returns CDR1 MNHEY and CDR2 SMNVEV (reference sequence). V lost 4 bases and J lost 0, with 10 bases in between. This CDR3 reads CASSWGLNSNQPQHF. The CDR3 nucleotides read TGTGCCAGCAGTTGGGGACTGAATAGCAATCAGCCCCAGCATTTT.

This clonotype has at least ten counts. The chain links TRBV6-1 to TRBJ2-7; a weak D match, TRBD1 (5 bases). Looked up from germline, CDR1 is MNHNS and CDR2 is SASEGT. The CDR3 sequence is 14 residues long. Deletions cut 7 bases from V and 3 bases from J, with 16 bases between. The CDR3 loop is CASTQGVVGYEQYF. The CDR3 DNA follows: TGTGCCAGCACCCAGGGCGTGGTAGGCTACGAGCAGTACTTC.

This clonotype has more than one count but fewer than ten. This sequence joins TRBV28 and TRBJ1-1; the D gene is possibly TRBD1 (6 bases). The ends were cut back, 5 bases at V and 4 bases at J, with 14 bases in the middle. The CDR3 length is 14 residues. The V gene's germline CDR1 is MDHEN and CDR2 SYDVKM. The CDR3 bases are TGTGCCAGCAGTCCGGTGTTGGACAGCACTGAAGCTTTCTTT. The encoded protein is CASSPVLDSTEAFF.

This clonotype was found many times. The rearrangement links TRBV7-6 to TRBJ1-6; 8 bases align to TRBD1. After removal of 8 bases from V and 7 bases from J, the junction contained 13 bases not matched to a gene. Germline-derived CDR1 and CDR2 are SGHVS and FNYEAQ. This CDR3 has 16 residues. This chain's CDR3 is CASAQGGDIKNSPLHF. The DNA of the CDR3 is TGTGCCAGCGCACAGGGGGGAGATATCAAGAATTCACCCCTCCACTTT.

The rearrangement links TRBV6-4 to TRBJ2-1; D might be TRBD2 (7 bases). This CDR3 is 15 amino acids long. V shed 11 bases and J shed 7 bases, with 24 bases lying between them. Germline V lookup: CDR1 MRHNA, CDR2 SNTAGT. The CDR3 DNA sequence: TGTGCCTGGCCCTGTTGCGGGGGCGTTGGGAATGAGCAGTTCTTC. Translation gives CAWPCCGGVGNEQFF.

This chain uses TRBV7-9 with TRBJ2-1; a weak D match, TRBD2 (5 bases). V shed 0 bases and J shed 7 bases, with 7 bases lying between them. Germline V gene sequence: CDR1 SEHNR, CDR2 FQNEAQ (reference sequence). The CDR3 is made up of 13 amino acids. The CDR3 DNA reads as TGTGCCAGCAGCTTAGCCGGGATGAATGAGCAGTTCTTC. It encodes CASSLAGMNEQFF.

This clonotype was seen at least ten times. The chain recombines TRBV20-1 with TRBJ1-1, with D uncertain. Germline values: CDR1 DFQATT, CDR2 SNEGSKA (reference sequence). This CDR3 spans 13 amino acids. The V end was cut by 3 bases, the J end by 8 bases, with 16 bases between. The CDR3 DNA sequence: TGCAGTGCTAGTCGAACGGGAGGGCGCGAAGCTTTCTTT. It encodes CSASRTGGREAFF.

To note about this clonotype: This may come from a read error, since a much larger clone is one base off. V and J are TRBV7-2 and TRBJ2-7, with D perhaps being TRBD1 or TRBD2 (5 bases each). The germline gives CDR1 SGHTA, CDR2 FQGNSA. V was shortened by 10 bases and J by 4 bases, with 17 bases between the two germline ends. The CDR3 consists of 13 residues. Written as DNA, the CDR3 is TGTGCCACCGGGCGGAGAGGGGTATACGAGCAGTACTTC. Amino acids: CATGRRGVYEQYF.

This clonotype appeared a few times. The J gene is TRBJ1-4, the V gene TRBV10-3; D not resolved. Germline CDR1 reads ENHRY; CDR2 reads SYGVKD. V was pared by 2 bases and J by 6 bases, with 10 bases between. This CDR3 contains 14 residues. This chain's CDR3 is CAISETEFDEKLFF. CDR3 nucleotides: TGTGCCATCAGTGAGACAGAATTTGATGAAAAACTGTTTTTT.

In this sample, this clonotype turned up many times. For the CDR3, the DNA is TGTGCCAGCAGTTACTCGAATGGTGAGTTCTACGAGCAGTACTTC. Its translation: CASSYSNGEFYEQYF. The V call is TRBV6-2 or TRBV6-3, the J call TRBJ2-7, with no clear D. The CDR3 runs to 15 residues. Trimming pared 0 bases from V and 3 bases from J, leaving 12 bases between. Germline V gene sequence: CDR1 MNHEY, CDR2 SVGEGT.

J is TRBJ2-7 and V is TRBV20-1, with 8 bases lining up with TRBD1. Germline V CDR1 and CDR2: DFQATT, SNEGSKA (reference sequence). This CDR3 is built from 14 residues. The V gene end was trimmed by 2 bases and the J gene end by 2 bases; junction bases not matched to a gene: 5. CDR3 in amino acids: CSARYGQGTYEQYF. The DNA of the CDR3 is TGCAGTGCTAGATACGGACAGGGAACCTACGAGCAGTACTTC.

This clonotype came up many times. In nucleotides, the CDR3 is TGTGCCAGCAGCCAAGGACAGGAGCAGTACTTC. Protein: CASSQGQEQYF. The J gene is TRBJ2-7, the V gene TRBV7-9; the D gene is possibly TRBD1 (6 bases). Per germline, CDR1 SEHNR and CDR2 FQNEAQ (reference sequence). This CDR3 is built from 11 residues. Trimming shortened V by 5 bases and J by 7 bases, and 9 bases separated the two germline ends.

This clonotype turned up a few times. The chain has TRBV27 and TRBJ2-7; the D gene could be TRBD1 or TRBD2 (5 bases each). The V and J ends lost 2 bases and 6 bases respectively, with 17 bases between them. The CDR3 totals 15 residues. Per the germline V gene, CDR1 is MNHEY and CDR2 is SMNVEV (reference sequence). The CDR3 DNA reads TGTGCCAGCAGTTTAGGTTGGGGACGCCTCCGCGAGCAGTACTTC. Translated: CASSLGWGRLREQYF.

The V call is TRBV24-1, the J call TRBJ2-1, with D maybe TRBD1 (6 bases). The CDR3 covers 13 residues. The V gene lost 5 bases and the J gene lost 8 bases, with 12 bases spanning the gap. Germline CDR1 KGHDR, CDR2 SFDVKD. CDR3 sequence reads: CATSGPRGYEQFF. Written as DNA, the CDR3 is TGTGCCACCAGTGGACCCAGGGGCTATGAGCAGTTCTTC.

This clonotype was seen only a few times. V and J are TRBV20-1 and TRBJ1-5; no clear D. Per the germline V gene, CDR1 is DFQATT and CDR2 is SNEGSKA (reference sequence). V was shortened by 1 base and J by 0 bases, with 13 bases between the two germline ends. This CDR3 contains 16 residues. The CDR3 DNA follows: TGCAGTGCTAGAGGTCCACTCATTTATAGCAATCAGCCCCAGCATTTT. Protein sequence: CSARGPLIYSNQPQHF.

This clonotype was found many times. V usage is TRBV7-9 and J usage is TRBJ1-5; 7 bases align to TRBD1. Germline V gene lookup returns CDR1 SEHNR and CDR2 FQNEAQ (reference sequence). The CDR3 consists of 14 residues. V dropped 6 bases and J dropped 5; count of bases not matched to a gene: 7. The CDR3 reads CASSPGQDDQPQHF. The CDR3 nucleotides read TGTGCCAGCAGTCCAGGACAGGACGATCAGCCCCAGCATTTT.

In its sample, this clonotype was seen a few times. The chain carries TRBV7-6 and TRBJ2-2; 11 nucleotides match TRBD2. The germline CDR1 and CDR2 sequences are SGHVS and FNYEAQ. The CDR3 has 17 residues. V lost 3 bases and J lost 6; bases outside the gene matches: 9. The CDR3 reads CASSFPLSGGAPGELFF. The DNA of the CDR3 is TGTGCCAGCAGCTTCCCTCTTAGCGGGGGGGCCCCCGGGGAGCTGTTTTTT.

V is TRBV4-2 and J is TRBJ1-4, with a possible D match to TRBD1 (5 bases). This CDR3 is 16 amino acids long. V shed 0 bases and J shed 8 bases, with 16 bases lying between them. Germline V gene lookup returns CDR1 LGHNA and CDR2 YNFKEQ. CDR3 bases: TGTGCCAGCAGCCAAGATGAAGTAACCGGGGGAGAAAAACTGTTTTTT. Protein sequence: CASSQDEVTGGEKLFF.

The chain carries TRBV20-1 and TRBJ1-5; tentatively, D is TRBD1 (5 bases). The CDR3 is 17 residues long. V was trimmed by 5 bases and J by 5 bases, leaving 25 bases between them. CDR1 and CDR2 (germline): DFQATT, SNEGSKA (reference sequence). CDR3 amino acids: CSASRGGTLARDQPQHF. CDR3 bases: TGCAGTGCTTCCCGAGGAGGGACCCTAGCCAGGGATCAGCCCCAGCATTTT.

This clonotype was found many times. This chain joins TRBV11-2 and TRBJ1-1, with D maybe TRBD1 (6 bases). CDR3 length: 14 residues. Trimming shortened V by 4 bases and J by 5 bases, and 14 bases separated the two germline ends. Germline assignment: CDR1 SGHAT and CDR2 FQNNGV. CDR3 region: CASSSGEGSTEAFF. The CDR3 DNA is TGTGCCAGCAGCTCAGGGGAGGGTAGTACTGAAGCTTTCTTT.

The V and J genes are TRBV20-1 and TRBJ1-1, with 9 nucleotides matching TRBD1. The junction had 4 bases not matched to a gene; V was cut back by 7 bases and J by 4 bases. Germline CDR1 is DFQATT and CDR2 is SNEGSKA (reference sequence). CDR3 size: 12 residues. CDR3 amino acids: CSGGQGGTEAFF. CDR3 bases: TGCAGTGGGGGACAGGGAGGCACTGAAGCTTTCTTT.

The rearrangement uses TRBV10-2 and TRBJ1-1; D call uncertain. The V gene's germline CDR1 is WSHSY and CDR2 SAAADI. The germline V and J ends were trimmed by 3 bases and 2 bases, with 16 bases remaining between them. The CDR3 is made up of 16 amino acids. As DNA, the CDR3 is TGCGCCAGCAGTGACCGCCCCGGTCAGACAAACACTGAAGCTTTCTTT. This encodes CASSDRPGQTNTEAFF.

This clonotype was counted at least ten times. The chain employs TRBV28 and TRBJ2-3; D gene uncertain. Germline loops: CDR1 MDHEN, CDR2 SYDVKM. The length of the CDR3 is 13 residues. Trimming shortened V by 3 bases and J by 4 bases, and 8 bases separated the two germline ends. The CDR3 region is CASSFHEADTQYF. CDR3 DNA sequence: TGTGCCAGCAGTTTCCACGAGGCAGATACGCAGTATTTT.